This T cell receptor beta chain was sequenced for a study of T cells after yellow fever vaccination. In its sample, this clonotype ranks as large. Its antigen is unknown. TCRdb redid the calling of the 5' RACE reads with MiXCR, one entry per CDR3 protein. The sample has around 73,000 distinct CDR3 sequences; roughly 7.7% are singletons. The CDR3 has 13 amino acids. The germline gives CDR1 DFQATT, CDR2 SNEGSKA (reference sequence). Trimming pared 3 bases from V and 4 bases from J, leaving 10 bases between. General study results and limits: At approximately 96% for CD4 and just over 85% for CD8, most primary-vaccination clones showed up again after the booster.

This TCR derives from a man younger than 40 who received the YFV17D yellow fever vaccine. The rearrangement joins TRBV20-1 to TRBJ1-5; no clear D gene. Sequencing was performed on CD8+ T cells sorted from PBMCs, taken on the day of the yellow fever booster vaccination. CDR3 coding DNA: TGCAGTGCTAGTGAAGTTACTAATCAGCCCCAGCATTTT. It is translated as CSASEVTNQPQHF.